This entry is about one T cell receptor beta chain. Its antigen is unidentified. The entry originates in a study of cytomegalovirus exposure and HLA in healthy donors. Researchers ran the PCR with 60 Vbeta and 13 Jbeta primers. Here immunoSEQ multiplex PCR was the method, and the copy in TCRdb shows in-frame clones only, minus some. The table shows around 140,000 clones, with about 10% occurring only once. Overall study findings and caveats: Common viral pathogens seemed to be connected with several of the most significant clusters, according to a later analysis.

Trimming removed 2 bases from V and 6 bases from J, with 8 bases in between. CDR1 MDHEN and CDR2 SYDVKM come from the germline V gene. This CDR3 contains 13 residues. This chain connects TRBV28 to TRBJ1-5; D perhaps matches TRBD1 (6 bases). The sequenced sample consisted of PBMCs. This sequence originates from a man aged 45 to 65 in good health and CMV-seronegative. CDR3: CASSLIGGQPQHF. In nucleotides, the CDR3 is TGTGCCAGCAGTTTAATAGGGGGTCAGCCCCAGCATTTT.